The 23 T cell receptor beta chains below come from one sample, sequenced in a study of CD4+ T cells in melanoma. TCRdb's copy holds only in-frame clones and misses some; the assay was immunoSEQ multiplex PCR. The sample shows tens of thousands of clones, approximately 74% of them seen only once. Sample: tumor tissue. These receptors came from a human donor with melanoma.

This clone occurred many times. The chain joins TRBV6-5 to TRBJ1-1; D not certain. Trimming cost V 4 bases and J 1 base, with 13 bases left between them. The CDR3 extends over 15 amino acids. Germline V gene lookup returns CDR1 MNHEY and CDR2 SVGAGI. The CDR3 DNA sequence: TGTGCCAGCAGTTTCCGGCCGGAGGGGAACACTGAAGCTTTCTTT. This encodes CASSFRPEGNTEAFF.

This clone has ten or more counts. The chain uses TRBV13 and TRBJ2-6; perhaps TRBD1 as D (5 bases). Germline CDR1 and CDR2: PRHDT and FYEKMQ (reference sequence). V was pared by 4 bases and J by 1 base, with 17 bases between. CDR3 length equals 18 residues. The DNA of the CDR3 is TGTGCCAGCAGCTCTAACCGGGCAGGGTTTTCTGGGGCCAACGTCCTGACTTTC. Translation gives CASSSNRAGFSGANVLTF.

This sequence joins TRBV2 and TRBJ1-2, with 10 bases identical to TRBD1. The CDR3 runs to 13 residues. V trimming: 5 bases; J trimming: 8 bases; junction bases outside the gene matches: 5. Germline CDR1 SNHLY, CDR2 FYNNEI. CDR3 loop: CASSRQGADGYTF. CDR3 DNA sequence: TGTGCCAGCAGTCGACAGGGGGCCGACGGCTACACCTTC.

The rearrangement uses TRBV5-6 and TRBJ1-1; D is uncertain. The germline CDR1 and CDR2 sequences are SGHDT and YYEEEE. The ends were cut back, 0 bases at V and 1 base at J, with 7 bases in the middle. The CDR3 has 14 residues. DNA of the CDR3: TGTGCCAGCAGCTTGGGACTCTGGAACACTGAAGCTTTCTTT. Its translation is CASSLGLWNTEAFF.

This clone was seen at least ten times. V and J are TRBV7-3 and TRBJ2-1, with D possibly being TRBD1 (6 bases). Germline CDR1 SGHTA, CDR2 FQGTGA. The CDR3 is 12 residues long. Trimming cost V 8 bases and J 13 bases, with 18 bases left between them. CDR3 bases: TGTGCCAGCCCTATGGCTCCGGGACAACAGTTCTTC. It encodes CASPMAPGQQFF.

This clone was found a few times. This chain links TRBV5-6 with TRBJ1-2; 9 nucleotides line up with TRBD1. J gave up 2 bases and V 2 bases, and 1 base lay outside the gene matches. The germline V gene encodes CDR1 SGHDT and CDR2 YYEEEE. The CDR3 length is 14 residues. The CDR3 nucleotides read TGTGCCAGCAGCTTAACAGGGGGCAACTATGGCTACACCTTC. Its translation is CASSLTGGNYGYTF.

CDR3 residues: CAHSKGSSYNEQFF. In DNA, the CDR3 is TGTGCCCATTCTAAGGGAAGTTCCTACAATGAGCAGTTCTTC. The rearrangement links TRBV30 to TRBJ2-1; D remains unclear. There are 14 residues in the CDR3. Per the germline V gene, CDR1 is GTSNPN and CDR2 is SVGIG (reference sequence). Trimming shortened V by 8 bases and J by 1 base, and 15 bases separated the two germline ends.

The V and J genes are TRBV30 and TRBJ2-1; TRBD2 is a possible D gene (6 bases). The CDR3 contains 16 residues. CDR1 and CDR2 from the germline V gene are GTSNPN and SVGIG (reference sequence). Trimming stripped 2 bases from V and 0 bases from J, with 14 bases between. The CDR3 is CAWSPTSFSSYNEQFF. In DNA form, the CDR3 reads TGTGCCTGGAGTCCAACTAGCTTTAGCTCCTACAATGAGCAGTTCTTC.

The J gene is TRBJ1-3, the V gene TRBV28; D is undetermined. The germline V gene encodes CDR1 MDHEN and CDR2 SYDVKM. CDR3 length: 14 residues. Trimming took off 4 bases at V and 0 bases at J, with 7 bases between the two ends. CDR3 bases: TGTGCCAGCAGTTGGCCCGGCTCTGGAAACACCATATATTTT. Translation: CASSWPGSGNTIYF. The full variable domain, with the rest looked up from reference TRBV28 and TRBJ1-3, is DVKVTQSSRYLVKRTGEKVFLECVQDMDHENMFWYRQDPGLGLRLIYFSYDVKMKEKGDIPEGYSVSREKKERFSLILESASTNQTSMYLCASSWPGSGNTIYFGEGSWLTVV.

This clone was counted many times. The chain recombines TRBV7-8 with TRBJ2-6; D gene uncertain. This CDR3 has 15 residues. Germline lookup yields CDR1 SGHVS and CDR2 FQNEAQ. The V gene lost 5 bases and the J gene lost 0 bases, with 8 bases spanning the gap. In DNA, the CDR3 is TGTGCCAGCAGCCCCGGTCGCTCTGGGGCCAACGTCCTGACTTTC. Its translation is CASSPGRSGANVLTF.

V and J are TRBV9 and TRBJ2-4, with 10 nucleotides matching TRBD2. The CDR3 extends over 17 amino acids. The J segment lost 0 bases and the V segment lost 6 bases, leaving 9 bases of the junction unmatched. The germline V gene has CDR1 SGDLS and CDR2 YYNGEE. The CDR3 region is CASNERGGDPAKNIQYF. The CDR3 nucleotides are TGTGCCAGCAACGAGCGGGGGGGCGATCCAGCCAAAAACATTCAGTACTTC. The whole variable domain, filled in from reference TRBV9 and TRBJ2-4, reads DSGVTQTPKHLITATGQRVTLRCSPRSGDLSVYWYQQSLDQGLQFLIQYYNGEERAKGNILERFSAQQFPDLHSELNLSSLELGDSALYFCASNERGGDPAKNIQYFGAGTRLSVL.

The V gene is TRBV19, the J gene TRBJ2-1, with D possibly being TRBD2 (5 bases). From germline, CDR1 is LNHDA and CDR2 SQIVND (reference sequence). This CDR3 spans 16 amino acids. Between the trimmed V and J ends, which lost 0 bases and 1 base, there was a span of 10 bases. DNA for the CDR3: TGTGCCAGTAGTATAGAAGTTGGGAGATCCTACAATGAGCAGTTCTTC. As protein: CASSIEVGRSYNEQFF.

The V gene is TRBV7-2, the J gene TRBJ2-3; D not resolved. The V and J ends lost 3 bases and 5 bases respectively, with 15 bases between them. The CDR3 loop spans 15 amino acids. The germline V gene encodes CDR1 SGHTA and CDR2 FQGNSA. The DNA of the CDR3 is TGTGCCAGCAGCTTTGGCTTCGGATGGGGAGATACGCAGTATTTT. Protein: CASSFGFGWGDTQYF.

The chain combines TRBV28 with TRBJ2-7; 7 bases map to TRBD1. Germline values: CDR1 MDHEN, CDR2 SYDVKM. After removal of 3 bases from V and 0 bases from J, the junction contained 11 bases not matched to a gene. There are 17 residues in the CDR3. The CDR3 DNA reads TGTGCCAGCAGTTTGGGCCCAAACAGGGGATACTCCTACGAGCAGTACTTC. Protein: CASSLGPNRGYSYEQYF.

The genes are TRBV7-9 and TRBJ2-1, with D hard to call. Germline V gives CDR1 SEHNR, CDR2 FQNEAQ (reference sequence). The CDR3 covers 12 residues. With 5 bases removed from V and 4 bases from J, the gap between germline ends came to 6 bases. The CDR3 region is CASSPRYNEQFF. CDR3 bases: TGTGCCAGCAGCCCTAGGTACAATGAGCAGTTCTTC.

The CDR3 sequence is CASRGQVINQPQHF. In nucleotides, the CDR3 is TGTGCCAGTAGGGGACAGGTAATAAATCAGCCCCAGCATTTT. The chain recombines TRBV19 with TRBJ1-5, with 8 bases identical to TRBD1. Germline lookup yields CDR1 LNHDA and CDR2 SQIVND (reference sequence). Losses at the gene ends were 6 bases for V and 4 bases for J; bases not matched to a gene: 5. CDR3 length equals 14 residues. The whole variable domain, remainder taken from reference TRBV19 and TRBJ1-5, is DGGITQSPKYLFRKEGQNVTLSCEQNLNHDAMYWYRQDPGQGLRLIYYSQIVNDFQKGDIAEGYSVSREKKESFPLTVTSAQKNPTAFYLCASRGQVINQPQHFGDGTRLSIL.

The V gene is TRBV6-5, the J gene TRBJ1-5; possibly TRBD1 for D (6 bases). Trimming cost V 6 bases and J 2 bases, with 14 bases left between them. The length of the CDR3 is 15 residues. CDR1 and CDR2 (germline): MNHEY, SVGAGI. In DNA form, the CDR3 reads TGTGCCAGCAGAGCCGACAGGTCGGGCAATCAGCCCCAGCATTTT. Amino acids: CASRADRSGNQPQHF.

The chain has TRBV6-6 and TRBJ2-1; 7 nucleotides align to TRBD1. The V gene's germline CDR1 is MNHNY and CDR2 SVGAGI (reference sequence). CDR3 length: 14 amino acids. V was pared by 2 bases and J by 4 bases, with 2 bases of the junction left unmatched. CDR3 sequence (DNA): TGTGCCAGCAGTTACACGACAGGGTACAATGAGCAGTTCTTC. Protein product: CASSYTTGYNEQFF.

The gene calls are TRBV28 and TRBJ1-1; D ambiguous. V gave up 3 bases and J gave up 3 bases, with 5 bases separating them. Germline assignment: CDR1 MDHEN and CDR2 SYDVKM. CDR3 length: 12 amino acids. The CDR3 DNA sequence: TGTGCCAGCAGTTTCACAGACACTGAAGCTTTCTTT. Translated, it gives CASSFTDTEAFF.

The CDR3 protein is CASSSGTGREAFF. CDR3 nucleotide sequence: TGTGCCAGCAGCTCCGGGACAGGGAGAGAAGCTTTCTTT. The rearrangement links TRBV7-2 to TRBJ1-1, with TRBD1 matching over 9 bases. The CDR3 consists of 13 residues. Trimming removed 4 bases from V and 8 bases from J; junction bases left unmatched: 5. CDR1 SGHTA and CDR2 FQGNSA come from the germline V gene.

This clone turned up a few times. In DNA form, the CDR3 reads TGTGCCTGGAGTGAGGGACAGGGAAGAAACACCATATATTTT. The encoded protein is CAWSEGQGRNTIYF. The V gene is TRBV30, the J gene TRBJ1-3; 9 nucleotides line up with TRBD1. The CDR3 runs to 14 residues. Losses at the gene ends were 1 base for V and 5 bases for J; bases not matched to a gene: 3. CDR1 GTSNPN and CDR2 SVGIG come from the germline V gene (reference sequence).

The CDR3 sequence: CASSLNTEAFF. The DNA of the CDR3 is TGCGCCAGCAGCTTGAACACTGAAGCTTTCTTT. The V call is TRBV5-1, the J call TRBJ1-1, with D unclear. The CDR3 is made up of 11 amino acids. V was shortened by 1 base and J by 2 bases, with 0 bases between the two germline ends. Germline values: CDR1 SGHRS, CDR2 YFSETQ.

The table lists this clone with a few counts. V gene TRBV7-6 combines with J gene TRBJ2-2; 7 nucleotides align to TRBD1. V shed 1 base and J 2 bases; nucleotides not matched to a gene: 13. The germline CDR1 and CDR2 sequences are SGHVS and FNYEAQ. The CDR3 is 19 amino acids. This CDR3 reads CASSLVSSLGGANTGELFF. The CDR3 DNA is TGTGCCAGCAGCTTAGTCTCGTCTCTAGGGGGCGCCAACACCGGGGAGCTGTTTTTT. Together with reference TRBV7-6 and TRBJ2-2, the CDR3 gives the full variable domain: GAGVSQSPRYKVTKRGQDVALRCDPISGHVSLYWYRQALGQGPEFLTYFNYEAQQDKSGLPNDRFSAERPEGSISTLTIQRTEQRDSAMYRCASSLVSSLGGANTGELFFGEGSRLTVL.